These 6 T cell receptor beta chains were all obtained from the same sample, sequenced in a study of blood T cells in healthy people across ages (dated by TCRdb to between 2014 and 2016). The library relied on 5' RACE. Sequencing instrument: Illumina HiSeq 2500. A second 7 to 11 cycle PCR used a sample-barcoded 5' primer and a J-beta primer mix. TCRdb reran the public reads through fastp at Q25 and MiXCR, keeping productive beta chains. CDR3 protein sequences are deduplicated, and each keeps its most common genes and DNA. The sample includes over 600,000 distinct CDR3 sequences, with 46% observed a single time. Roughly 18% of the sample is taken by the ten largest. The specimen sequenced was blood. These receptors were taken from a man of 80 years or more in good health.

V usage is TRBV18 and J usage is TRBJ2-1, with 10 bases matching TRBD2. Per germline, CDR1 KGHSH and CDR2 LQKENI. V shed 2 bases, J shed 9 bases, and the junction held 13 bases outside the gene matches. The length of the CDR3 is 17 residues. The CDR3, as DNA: TGTGCCAGCTCACCAGGGACTAGCGCCAGGGAGGCGGGTGAGCAGTTCTTC. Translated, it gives CASSPGTSAREAGEQFF.

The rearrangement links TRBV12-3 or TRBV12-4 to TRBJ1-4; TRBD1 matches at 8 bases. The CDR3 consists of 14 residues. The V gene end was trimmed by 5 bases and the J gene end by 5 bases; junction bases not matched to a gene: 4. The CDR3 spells CASSQGALNEKLFF. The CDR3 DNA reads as TGTGCCAGCAGTCAGGGGGCGTTAAATGAAAAACTGTTTTTT.

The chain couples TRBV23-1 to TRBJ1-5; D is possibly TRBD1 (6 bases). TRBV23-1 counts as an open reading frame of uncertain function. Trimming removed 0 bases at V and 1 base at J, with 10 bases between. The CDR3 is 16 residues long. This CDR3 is CASSQSFRGSNQPQHF. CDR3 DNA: TGCGCCAGCAGTCAATCCTTCAGGGGCAGCAATCAGCCCCAGCATTTT.

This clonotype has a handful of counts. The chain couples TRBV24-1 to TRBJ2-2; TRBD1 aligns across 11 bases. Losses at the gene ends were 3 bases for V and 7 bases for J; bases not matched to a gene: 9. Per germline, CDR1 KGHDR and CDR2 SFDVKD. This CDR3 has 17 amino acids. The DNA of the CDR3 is TGTGCCACCAGTGATCCCGGGACAGGGGGTAGTCACGGGGAGCTGTTTTTT. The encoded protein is CATSDPGTGGSHGELFF.

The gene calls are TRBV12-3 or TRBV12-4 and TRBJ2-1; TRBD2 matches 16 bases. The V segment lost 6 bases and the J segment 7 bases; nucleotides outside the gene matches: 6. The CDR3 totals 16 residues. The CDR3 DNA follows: TGTGCCAGCAGGCAGGGACTAGCGGGAGGGCCAAATGAGCAGTTCTTC. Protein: CASRQGLAGGPNEQFF.

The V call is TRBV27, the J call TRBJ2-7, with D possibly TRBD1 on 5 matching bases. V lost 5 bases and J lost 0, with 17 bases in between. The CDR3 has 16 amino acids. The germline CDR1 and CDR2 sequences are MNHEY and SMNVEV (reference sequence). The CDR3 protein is CASSAGRDPASYEQYF. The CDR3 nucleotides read TGTGCCAGCAGTGCCGGCAGGGATCCAGCCTCCTACGAGCAGTACTTC.